This T cell receptor beta chain was observed in a study of T cell repertoires in cytomegalovirus infection. Regarding the study as a whole: The ex vivo response showed dominance by HLA-C-restricted CMV-specific TCR beta clonotypes. Carriers of CMV plus the relevant HLA were identified by cumulative public TCR beta family frequency.

Via MiXCR, TCRdb re-called the reads, giving one row per CDR3 protein. This table holds 510,000 or so distinct CDR3 sequences, around 27% found once. This clonotype appeared many times. Its antigen remains unknown. Per germline, CDR1 SGHTA and CDR2 FQGNSA. The length of the CDR3 is 15 residues. Trimming removed 3 bases from V and 5 bases from J, with 16 bases in between. This TCR derives from a human donor in good health (CMV status not recorded). Some clones in this sample may be carry-over from other donors' samples. The sequencing input was PBMCs. V and J are TRBV7-2 and TRBJ2-5, with D maybe TRBD2 (7 bases). The CDR3 reads CASSFGGGGSETQYF. CDR3 bases: TGTGCCAGCAGCTTCGGGGGAGGGGGTTCGGAGACCCAGTACTTC.